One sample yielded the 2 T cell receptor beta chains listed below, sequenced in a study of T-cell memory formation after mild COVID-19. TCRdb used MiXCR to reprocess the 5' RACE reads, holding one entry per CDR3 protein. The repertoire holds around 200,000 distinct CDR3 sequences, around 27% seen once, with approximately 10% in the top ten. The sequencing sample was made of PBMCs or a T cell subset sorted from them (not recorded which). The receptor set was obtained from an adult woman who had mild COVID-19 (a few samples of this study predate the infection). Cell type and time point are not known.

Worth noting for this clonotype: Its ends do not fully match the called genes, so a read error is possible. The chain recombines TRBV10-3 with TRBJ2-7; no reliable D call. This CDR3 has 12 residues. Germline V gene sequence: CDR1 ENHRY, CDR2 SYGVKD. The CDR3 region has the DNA TGTGCCATCAGTGAGGAAGGCTACGAGAAGTACTTC. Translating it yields CAISEEGYEKYF.

CDR3 amino acids: CASSSKRATGELFF. The CDR3 region has the DNA TGTGCCAGCAGTTCAAAACGGGCTACCGGGGAGCTGTTTTTT. The chain uses TRBV2 and TRBJ2-2; no firm D call. Germline values: CDR1 SNHLY, CDR2 FYNNEI. The CDR3 covers 14 residues. V was pared by 5 bases and J by 5 bases, with 12 bases between.